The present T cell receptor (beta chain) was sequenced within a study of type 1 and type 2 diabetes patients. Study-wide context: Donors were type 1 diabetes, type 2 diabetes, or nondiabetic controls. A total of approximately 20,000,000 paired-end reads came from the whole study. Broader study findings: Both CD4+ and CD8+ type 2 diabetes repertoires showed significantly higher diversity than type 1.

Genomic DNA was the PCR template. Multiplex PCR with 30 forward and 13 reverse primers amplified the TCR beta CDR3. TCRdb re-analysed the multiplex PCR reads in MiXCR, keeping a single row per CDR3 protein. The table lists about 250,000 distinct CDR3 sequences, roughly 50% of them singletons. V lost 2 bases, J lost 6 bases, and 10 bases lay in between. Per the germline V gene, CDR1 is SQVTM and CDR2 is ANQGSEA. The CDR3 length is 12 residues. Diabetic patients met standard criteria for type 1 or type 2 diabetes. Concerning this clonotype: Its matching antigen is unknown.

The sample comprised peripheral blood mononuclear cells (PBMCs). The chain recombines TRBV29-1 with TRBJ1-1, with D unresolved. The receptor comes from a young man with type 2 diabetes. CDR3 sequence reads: CSVESGPAEAFF. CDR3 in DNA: TGCAGCGTTGAATCAGGTCCCGCTGAAGCTTTCTTT. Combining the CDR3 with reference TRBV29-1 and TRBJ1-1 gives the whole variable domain SAVISQKPSRDICQRGTSLTIQCQVDSQVTMMFWYRQQPGQSLTLIATANQGSEATYESGFVIDKFPISRPNLTFSTLTVSNMSPEDSSIYLCSVESGPAEAFFGQGTRLTVV.